These 8 T cell receptor beta chains came from one sample sequenced in a study of Graves' ophthalmopathy and Graves' hyperthyroidism. CDR3 regions of TCR beta were amplified from RNA transcripts. Following a first-round RT-PCR that used HTBI primers, a second-round multiplex PCR was carried out. Via MiXCR, TCRdb re-called the multiplex PCR reads, giving one row per CDR3 protein. The sample has roughly 400,000 distinct CDR3 sequences, less than 20% seen once. The specimen was peripheral blood. These receptors originate from a woman between 18 and 29 years old with stable Graves' hyperthyroidism.

At least ten counts were recorded for this clonotype. This chain links TRBV20-1 with TRBJ2-7; TRBD2 agrees at 7 bases. The CDR3 is made up of 13 amino acids. CDR1 and CDR2 (germline): DFQATT, SNEGSKA (reference sequence). Trimming cost V 6 bases and J 7 bases; bases outside gene matches: 12. CDR3 region: CSATLAVEGEQYF. CDR3 nucleotides: TGCAGTGCCACTCTAGCGGTGGAGGGGGAGCAGTACTTC.

Remarks on this clonotype: This could be a read error, since a much larger clone is one nucleotide away. The chain uses TRBV29-1 and TRBJ2-5; tentatively, D is TRBD1 or TRBD2 (6 bases each). The CDR3 is made up of 13 amino acids. Germline CDR1 reads SQVTM; CDR2 reads ANQGSEA. For the CDR3, the DNA is TGCGGCGTTCAGAGGGGGGTCGGAGAGACCCAGTACTTC. Protein sequence: CGVQRGVGETQYF.

V usage is TRBV14 and J usage is TRBJ1-2, with no clear D. V was shortened by 5 bases and J by 4 bases, with 11 bases between the two germline ends. The CDR3 has 13 amino acids. Germline V gene data show CDR1 as SGHDN and CDR2 as FVKESK. DNA of the CDR3: TGTGCCAGCAGCAAGACACGGATCTATGGCTACACCTTC. It is translated as CASSKTRIYGYTF. Based on the CDR3 plus reference TRBV14 and TRBJ1-2, the full variable domain is EAGVTQFPSHSVIEKGQTVTLRCDPISGHDNLYWYRRVMGKEIKFLLHFVKESKQDESGMPNNRFLAERTGGTYSTLKVQPAELEDSGVYFCASSKTRIYGYTFGSGTRLTVV.

This clonotype has at least ten counts. The chain has TRBV27 and TRBJ2-7; TRBD1 is a possible D gene (7 bases). Per the germline V gene, CDR1 is MNHEY and CDR2 is SMNVEV (reference sequence). CDR3 length: 14 residues. V lost 6 bases to trimming and J lost 2 bases, with 14 bases between them. CDR3 DNA sequence: TGTGCCAGCAGGCGGGGACAGATCCCCTACGAGCAGTACTTC. Translation gives CASRRGQIPYEQYF.

This clonotype was seen at least ten times. This chain connects TRBV6-2 or TRBV6-3 to TRBJ1-2; D is uncertain. Germline-derived CDR1 and CDR2 are MNHEY and SVGEGT. This CDR3 contains 13 residues. V was clipped by 7 bases and J by 3 bases, with 12 bases between them. CDR3 nucleotide sequence: TGTGCCAGCACTGGAGAGGGTTACTATGGCTACACCTTC. Translation: CASTGEGYYGYTF.

This clonotype has ten or more counts. The rearrangement joins TRBV14 to TRBJ1-1; D remains unclear. From germline, CDR1 is SGHDN and CDR2 FVKESK. The CDR3 has 16 residues. V lost 1 base, J lost 2 bases, and 14 bases lay in between. Here the CDR3 reads CASSQGFLWENTEAFF. The CDR3 DNA reads TGTGCCAGCAGCCAAGGATTCTTATGGGAAAACACTGAAGCTTTCTTT.

This clonotype was found many times. The gene calls are TRBV27 and TRBJ1-1; D is ambiguous. In germline, CDR1 is MNHEY, CDR2 SMNVEV (reference sequence). Trimming took 1 base from V and 1 from J, leaving 7 bases between them. The CDR3 runs to 14 residues. CDR3 amino acids: CASSLLGQNTEAFF. The CDR3 DNA follows: TGTGCCAGCAGTTTATTAGGGCAGAACACTGAAGCTTTCTTT.

This clonotype was counted only a few times. The chain links TRBV11-2 to TRBJ2-2, with TRBD2 matching over 13 bases. This CDR3 has 17 amino acids. Per germline, CDR1 SGHAT and CDR2 FQNNGV. V lost 3 bases, J lost 7 bases, and 8 bases stayed unmatched. The CDR3 sequence: CASSLTMTSGGIGELFF. In DNA, the CDR3 is TGTGCCAGCAGCTTGACAATGACTAGCGGGGGGATCGGGGAGCTGTTTTTT.